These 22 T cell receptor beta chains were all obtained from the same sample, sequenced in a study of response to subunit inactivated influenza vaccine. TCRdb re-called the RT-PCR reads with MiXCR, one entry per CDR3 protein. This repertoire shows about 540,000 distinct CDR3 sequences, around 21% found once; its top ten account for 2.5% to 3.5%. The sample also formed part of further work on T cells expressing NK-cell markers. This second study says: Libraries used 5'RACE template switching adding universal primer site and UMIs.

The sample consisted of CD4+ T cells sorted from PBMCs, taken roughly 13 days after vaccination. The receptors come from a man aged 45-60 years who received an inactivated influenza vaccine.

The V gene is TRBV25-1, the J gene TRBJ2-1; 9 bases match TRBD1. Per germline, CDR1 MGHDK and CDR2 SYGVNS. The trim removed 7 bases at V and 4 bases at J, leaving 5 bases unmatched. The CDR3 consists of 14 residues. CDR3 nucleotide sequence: TGTGCCAGCAAAACAGGGGGCAGTTACAATGAGCAGTTCTTC. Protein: CASKTGGSYNEQFF.

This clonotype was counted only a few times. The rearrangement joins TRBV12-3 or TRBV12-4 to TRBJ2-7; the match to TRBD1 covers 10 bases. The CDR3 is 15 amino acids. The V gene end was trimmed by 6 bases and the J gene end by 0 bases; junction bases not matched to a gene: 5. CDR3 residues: CASRLGQGYSYEQYF. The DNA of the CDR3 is TGTGCCAGCAGACTGGGACAGGGGTACTCCTACGAGCAGTACTTC.

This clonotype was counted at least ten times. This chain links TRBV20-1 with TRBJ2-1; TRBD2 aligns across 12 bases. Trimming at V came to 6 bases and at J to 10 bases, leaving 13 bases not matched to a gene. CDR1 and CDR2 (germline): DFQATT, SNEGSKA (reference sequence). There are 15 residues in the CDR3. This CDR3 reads CSARRTSGNLDEQFF. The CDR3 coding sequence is TGCAGTGCAAGAAGGACTAGCGGGAACCTGGACGAGCAGTTCTTC.

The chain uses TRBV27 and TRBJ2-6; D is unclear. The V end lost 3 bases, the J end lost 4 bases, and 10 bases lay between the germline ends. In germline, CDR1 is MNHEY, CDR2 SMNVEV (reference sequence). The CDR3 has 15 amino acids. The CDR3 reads CASSFRFPGANVLTF. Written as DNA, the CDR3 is TGTGCCAGCAGTTTTCGGTTCCCCGGGGCCAACGTCCTGACTTTC.

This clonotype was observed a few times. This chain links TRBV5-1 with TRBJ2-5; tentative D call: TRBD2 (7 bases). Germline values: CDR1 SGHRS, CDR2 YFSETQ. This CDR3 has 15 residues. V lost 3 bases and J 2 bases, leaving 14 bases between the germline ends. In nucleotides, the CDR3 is TGCGCCAGCAGCTCGTTACAGGGACTACAAGAGACCCAGTACTTC. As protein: CASSSLQGLQETQYF. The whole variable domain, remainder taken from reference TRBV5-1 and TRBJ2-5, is KAGVTQTPRYLIKTRGQQVTLSCSPISGHRSVSWYQQTPGQGLQFLFEYFSETQRNKGNFPGRFSGRQFSNSRSEMNVSTLELGDSALYLCASSSLQGLQETQYFGPGTRLLVL.

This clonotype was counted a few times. The CDR3 DNA reads TGTGCCACCAGTGGGTGGACTAGCGGCCGAAATGAGCAGTTCTTC. Its protein is CATSGWTSGRNEQFF. The J gene is TRBJ2-1, the V gene TRBV24-1; 10 bases fit TRBD2. Trimming removed 5 bases from V and 7 bases from J; junction bases left unmatched: 7. Germline CDR1 KGHDR, CDR2 SFDVKD. This CDR3 region has 15 residues.

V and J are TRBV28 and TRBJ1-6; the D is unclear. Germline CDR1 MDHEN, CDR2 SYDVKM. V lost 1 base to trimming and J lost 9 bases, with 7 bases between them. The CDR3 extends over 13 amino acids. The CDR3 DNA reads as TGTGCCAGCAGTTTATTAGGTGTTTCACCCCTCCACTTT. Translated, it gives CASSLLGVSPLHF.

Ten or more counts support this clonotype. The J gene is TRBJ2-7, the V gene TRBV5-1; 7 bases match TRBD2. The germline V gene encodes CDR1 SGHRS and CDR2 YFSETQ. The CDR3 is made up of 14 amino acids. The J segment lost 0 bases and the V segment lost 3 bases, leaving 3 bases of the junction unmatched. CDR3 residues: CASSSGGPSYEQYF. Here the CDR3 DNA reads TGCGCCAGCAGCTCGGGGGGTCCCTCCTACGAGCAGTACTTC.

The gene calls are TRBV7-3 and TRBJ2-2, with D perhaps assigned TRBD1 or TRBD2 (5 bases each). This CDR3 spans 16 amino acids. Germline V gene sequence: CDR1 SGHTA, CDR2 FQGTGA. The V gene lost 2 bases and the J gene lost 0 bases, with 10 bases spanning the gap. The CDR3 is CASSLGGPANTGELFF. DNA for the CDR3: TGTGCCAGCAGCTTAGGGGGACCAGCGAACACCGGGGAGCTGTTTTTT.

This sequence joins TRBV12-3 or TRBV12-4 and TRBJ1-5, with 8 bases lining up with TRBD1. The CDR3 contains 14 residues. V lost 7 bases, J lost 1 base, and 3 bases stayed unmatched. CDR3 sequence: CASNHRGSNQPQHF. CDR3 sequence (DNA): TGTGCCAGCAACCACAGGGGGAGCAATCAGCCCCAGCATTTT.

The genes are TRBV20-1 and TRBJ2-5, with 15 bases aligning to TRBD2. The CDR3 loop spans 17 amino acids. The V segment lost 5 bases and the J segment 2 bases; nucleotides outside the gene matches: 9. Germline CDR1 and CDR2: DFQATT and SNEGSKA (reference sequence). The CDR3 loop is CSADGTSGGHLQETQYF. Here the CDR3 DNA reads TGCAGTGCTGATGGGACTAGCGGGGGGCATTTACAAGAGACCCAGTACTTC.

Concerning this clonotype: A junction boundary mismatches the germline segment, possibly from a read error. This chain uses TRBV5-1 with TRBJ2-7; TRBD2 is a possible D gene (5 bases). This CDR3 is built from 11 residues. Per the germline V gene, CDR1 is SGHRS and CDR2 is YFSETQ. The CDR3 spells CASSYSAMRDF. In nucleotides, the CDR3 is TGCGCCAGCAGCTACTCGGCTATGCGGGACTTC.

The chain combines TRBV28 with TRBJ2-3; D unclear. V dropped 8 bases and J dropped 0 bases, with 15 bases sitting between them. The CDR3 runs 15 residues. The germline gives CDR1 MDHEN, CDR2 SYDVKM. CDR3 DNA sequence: TGTGCCAGCGGCTTTGGGCAGACTAGCACAGATACGCAGTATTTT. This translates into CASGFGQTSTDTQYF.

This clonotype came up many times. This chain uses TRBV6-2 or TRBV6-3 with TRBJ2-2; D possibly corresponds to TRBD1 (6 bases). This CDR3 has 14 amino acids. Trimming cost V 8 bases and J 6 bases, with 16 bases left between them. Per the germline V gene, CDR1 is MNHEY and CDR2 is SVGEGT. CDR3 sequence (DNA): TGTGCCAGCGGGGAACAGGGTATCGCCGGGGAGCTGTTTTTT. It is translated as CASGEQGIAGELFF.

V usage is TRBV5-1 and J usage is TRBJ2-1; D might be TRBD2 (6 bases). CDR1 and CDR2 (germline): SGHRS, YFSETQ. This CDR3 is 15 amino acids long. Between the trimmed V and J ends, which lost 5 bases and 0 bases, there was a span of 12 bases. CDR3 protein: CASRSSVSSYNEQFF. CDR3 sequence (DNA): TGCGCCAGCAGATCTAGCGTGAGCTCCTACAATGAGCAGTTCTTC.

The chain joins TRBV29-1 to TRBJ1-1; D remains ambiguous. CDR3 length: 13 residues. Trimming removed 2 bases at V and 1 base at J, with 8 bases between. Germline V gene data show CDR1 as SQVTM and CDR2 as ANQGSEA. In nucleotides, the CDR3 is TGCAGCGTTGAAAAAGGGCAGAACACTGAAGCTTTCTTT. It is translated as CSVEKGQNTEAFF.

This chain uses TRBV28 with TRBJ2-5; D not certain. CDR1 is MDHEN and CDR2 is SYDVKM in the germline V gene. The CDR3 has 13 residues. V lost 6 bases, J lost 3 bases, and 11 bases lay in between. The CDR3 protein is CASRLINEETQYF. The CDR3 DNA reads TGTGCCAGCAGGCTGATTAACGAAGAGACCCAGTACTTC.

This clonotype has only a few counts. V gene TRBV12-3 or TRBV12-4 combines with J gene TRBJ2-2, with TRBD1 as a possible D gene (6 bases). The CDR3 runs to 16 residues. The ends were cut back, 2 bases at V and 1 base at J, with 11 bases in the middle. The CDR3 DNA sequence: TGTGCCAGCAGTTTATCAATGACAGGGAACACCGGGGAGCTGTTTTTT. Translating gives CASSLSMTGNTGELFF.

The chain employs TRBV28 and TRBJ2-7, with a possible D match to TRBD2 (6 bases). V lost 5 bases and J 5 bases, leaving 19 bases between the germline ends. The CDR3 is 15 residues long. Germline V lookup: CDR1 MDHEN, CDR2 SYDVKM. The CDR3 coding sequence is TGTGCCAGCAGTCCTCGACTAGTTATCAACGACGAGCAGTACTTC. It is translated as CASSPRLVINDEQYF.

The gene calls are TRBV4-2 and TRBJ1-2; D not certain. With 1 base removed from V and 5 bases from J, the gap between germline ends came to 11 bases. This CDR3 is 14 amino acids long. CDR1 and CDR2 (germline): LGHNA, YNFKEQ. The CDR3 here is CASSQGSVGYGYTF. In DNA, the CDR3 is TGTGCCAGCAGCCAAGGTTCTGTAGGGTATGGCTACACCTTC.

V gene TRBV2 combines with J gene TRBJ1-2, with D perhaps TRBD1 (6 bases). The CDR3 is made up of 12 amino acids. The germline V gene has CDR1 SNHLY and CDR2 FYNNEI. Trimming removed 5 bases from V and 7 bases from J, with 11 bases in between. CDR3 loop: CASSRGGSGYTF. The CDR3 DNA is TGTGCCAGCAGTAGAGGGGGAAGTGGCTACACCTTC.

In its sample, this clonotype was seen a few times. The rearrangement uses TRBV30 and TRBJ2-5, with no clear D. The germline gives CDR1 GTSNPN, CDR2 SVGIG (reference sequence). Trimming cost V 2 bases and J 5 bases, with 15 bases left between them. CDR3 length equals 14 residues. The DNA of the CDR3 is TGTGCCTGGAGTTTAAACCCCGGTCGGGAGACCCAGTACTTC. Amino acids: CAWSLNPGRETQYF. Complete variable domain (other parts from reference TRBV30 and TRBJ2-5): SQTIHQWPATLVQPVGSPLSLECTVEGTSNPNLYWYRQAAGRGLQLLFYSVGIGQISSEVPQNLSASRPQDRQFILSSKKLLLSDSGFYLCAWSLNPGRETQYFGPGTRLLVL.